The 14 T cell receptor beta chains below come from one sample, sequenced in a study of PD-L1 blockade in urothelial cancer. Here immunoSEQ multiplex PCR was the method, and the copy in TCRdb shows in-frame clones only, minus some. The sample yields 68,000 or so clones, around 81% seen once. Sample time point: pretreatment peripheral blood. The sequenced sample was PBMCs, obtained around atezolizumab (anti-PD-L1) treatment. The source of these receptors is a man between 65 and 85 years old with urothelial cancer.

This rearrangement joins TRBV5-1 to TRBJ2-2, with a possible D match to TRBD1 (6 bases). The CDR3 has 17 amino acids. Germline values: CDR1 SGHRS, CDR2 YFSETQ. Deletions cut 5 bases from V and 4 bases from J, with 21 bases between. CDR3 residues: CASRDQEGGRGTGELFF. CDR3 bases: TGCGCCAGCAGGGATCAAGAAGGGGGTCGGGGCACCGGGGAGCTGTTTTTT.

This sequence joins TRBV4-2 and TRBJ2-1, with 14 positions matching TRBD2. V was clipped by 1 base and J by 7 bases; unmatched bases: 9. The germline V gene has CDR1 LGHNA and CDR2 YNFKEQ. The CDR3 spans 18 residues. CDR3 residues: CASSQAFLGTSGSNEQFF. The CDR3 bases are TGTGCCAGCAGCCAAGCTTTCCTGGGGACTAGCGGGAGTAATGAGCAGTTCTTC.

This chain connects TRBV27 to TRBJ2-1; 7 bases line up with TRBD2. Germline V gives CDR1 MNHEY, CDR2 SMNVEV (reference sequence). The CDR3 loop spans 15 amino acids. The V and J ends lost 3 bases and 1 base, in that order; junction bases with no gene match: 3. The CDR3 region is CASSFGGGSYNEQFF. CDR3 nucleotide sequence: TGTGCCAGCAGTTTTGGGGGAGGGTCCTACAATGAGCAGTTCTTC.

V usage is TRBV6-5 and J usage is TRBJ2-7; 9 positions match TRBD1. The germline V gene encodes CDR1 MNHEY and CDR2 SVGAGI. The V and J ends lost 6 bases and 5 bases, in that order; junction bases with no gene match: 11. The length of the CDR3 is 15 residues. CDR3 region: CASSLAGTGTHEQYF. DNA for the CDR3: TGTGCCAGCAGCCTCGCCGGGACAGGGACCCACGAGCAGTACTTC.

The chain carries TRBV9 and TRBJ2-3; D ambiguous. Trimming removed 5 bases from V and 4 bases from J, with 14 bases in between. Germline assignment: CDR1 SGDLS and CDR2 YYNGEE. This CDR3 is 14 amino acids long. CDR3 loop: CASSVTLGPDTQYF. DNA of the CDR3: TGTGCCAGCAGTGTTACCTTGGGCCCAGATACGCAGTATTTT.

This clone was observed once. The V and J genes are TRBV7-2 and TRBJ1-4, with 9 bases identical to TRBD1. This CDR3 region has 14 residues. Germline V gives CDR1 SGHTA, CDR2 FQGNSA. The V and J ends lost 4 bases and 6 bases, in that order; junction bases with no gene match: 3. The CDR3 DNA follows: TGTGCCAGCAGCTCGGGACAGGGAGATGAAAAACTGTTTTTT. This sequence encodes CASSSGQGDEKLFF.

The chain recombines TRBV14 with TRBJ1-2; no clear D gene. Between the trimmed V and J ends, which lost 7 bases and 0 bases, there was a span of 15 bases. The germline CDR1 and CDR2 sequences are SGHDN and FVKESK. CDR3 size: 15 residues. CDR3: CASTKPKSPNYGYTF. The CDR3 DNA reads TGTGCCAGCACCAAACCCAAGAGCCCTAACTATGGCTACACCTTC.

The chain links TRBV6-5 to TRBJ2-1; the match to TRBD1 covers 7 bases. CDR3 length: 15 residues. The V gene end was trimmed by 5 bases and the J gene end by 4 bases; junction bases not matched to a gene: 8. In germline, CDR1 is MNHEY, CDR2 SVGAGI. The CDR3, as DNA: TGTGCCAGCAGTAACGACAGGGATGCGTACAATGAGCAGTTCTTC. Its translation is CASSNDRDAYNEQFF.

This sequence joins TRBV4-2 and TRBJ1-2; D is perhaps TRBD1 (5 bases). Germline-derived CDR1 and CDR2 are LGHNA and YNFKEQ. This CDR3 spans 17 amino acids. With 0 bases removed from V and 4 bases from J, the gap between germline ends came to 18 bases. The CDR3 nucleotides are TGTGCCAGCAGCCAAGATCTGGTGGGGCAATCTCCCTATGGCTACACCTTC. As protein: CASSQDLVGQSPYGYTF.

The rearrangement uses TRBV5-5 and TRBJ1-5, with TRBD1 identical over 7 bases. The germline V gene encodes CDR1 SGHKS and CDR2 YYEKEE (reference sequence). The CDR3 is made up of 14 amino acids. J lost 4 bases, V lost 3 bases, and 4 bases had no gene match. The CDR3 bases are TGTGCCAGCAGCTCCGACAGGGTAAATCAGCCCCAGCATTTT. Its protein is CASSSDRVNQPQHF.

This chain links TRBV5-6 with TRBJ2-3; 8 bases agree with TRBD2. Germline V gives CDR1 SGHDT, CDR2 YYEEEE. V lost 1 base and J lost 6; bases outside the gene matches: 7. The CDR3 covers 15 residues. The CDR3 region has the DNA TGTGCCAGCAGCTTGATGCCGGGAGGGTGGGATACGCAGTATTTT. Residues: CASSLMPGGWDTQYF.

The chain carries TRBV9 and TRBJ2-2; D possibly corresponds to TRBD1 (5 bases). The V end lost 0 bases, the J end lost 4 bases, and 10 bases lay between the germline ends. The CDR3 runs to 15 residues. Germline V CDR1 and CDR2: SGDLS, YYNGEE. CDR3 sequence (DNA): TGTGCCAGCAGCGTAGATGGGGCCGGCACCGGGGAGCTGTTTTTT. This gives the protein CASSVDGAGTGELFF. The full variable domain, rest sourced from reference TRBV9 and TRBJ2-2, is DSGVTQTPKHLITATGQRVTLRCSPRSGDLSVYWYQQSLDQGLQFLIQYYNGEERAKGNILERFSAQQFPDLHSELNLSSLELGDSALYFCASSVDGAGTGELFFGEGSRLTVL.

A few counts support this clone. This chain joins TRBV2 and TRBJ1-2; 7 nucleotides line up with TRBD1. After removal of 6 bases from V and 3 bases from J, the junction contained 7 bases not matched to a gene. Germline V CDR1 and CDR2: SNHLY, FYNNEI. The CDR3 runs to 14 residues. The CDR3 here is CASRLTGADYGYTF. DNA of the CDR3: TGTGCCAGCAGACTTACAGGGGCCGACTATGGCTACACCTTC. Variable domain in full (rest from reference TRBV2 and TRBJ1-2): EPEVTQTPSHQVTQMGQEVILRCVPISNHLYFYWYRQILGQKVEFLVSFYNNEISEKSEIFDDQFSVERPDGSNFTLKIRSTKLEDSAMYFCASRLTGADYGYTFGSGTRLTVV.

This sequence joins TRBV30 and TRBJ1-1; 9 nucleotides agree with TRBD1. Trimming removed 0 bases from V and 6 bases from J; junction bases left unmatched: 2. Germline V lookup: CDR1 GTSNPN, CDR2 SVGIG (reference sequence). The CDR3 is 13 amino acids. CDR3 sequence (DNA): TGTGCCTGGAGTGTACAGGGGGCCGCTGAAGCTTTCTTT. Protein sequence: CAWSVQGAAEAFF.